These T cell receptor beta chains were read from a single sample in a study of glioma-infiltrating T cells after dendritic cell vaccination. The table came from immunoSEQ multiplex PCR; TCRdb's copy has only in-frame clones and leaves some out. The table has 90,000 to 95,000 clones, about 81% seen once. This sample comprised blood, obtained after dendritic cell vaccination. The receptors here all came from a human donor with glioblastoma. CDR3s include the opening cysteine and the closing phenylalanine or tryptophan. D genes are given only for firm matches. Part of the rows lack a size; the others show once, few, many or a class for expanded clones.

D	size	V	J	CDR3	DNA
TRBD2	once	TRBV5-1	TRBJ2-1	CASSLVAGEWNEQFF	TGCGCCAGCAGCTTGGTAGCGGGAGAGTGGAATGAGCAGTTCTTC
TRBD1	.	TRBV4-1	TRBJ1-2	CASSQDRGRDYGYTF	TGCGCCAGCAGCCAAGACAGGGGGCGCGACTATGGCTACACCTTC
TRBD2	.	TRBV5-4	TRBJ2-3	CASSLELAVGTDTQYF	TGTGCCAGCAGCTTGGAGCTAGCGGTTGGCACAGATACGCAGTATTTT
.	once	TRBV30	TRBJ2-2	CAWSETNTGELFF	TGTGCCTGGAGTGAAACAAACACCGGGGAGCTGTTTTTT
TRBD2	.	TRBV9	TRBJ2-1	CASSATSGLADLLNEQFF	TGTGCCAGCAGCGCAACTTCGGGACTAGCGGACCTCCTCAATGAGCAGTTCTTC
TRBD2	.	TRBV29-1	TRBJ2-5	CSSQRGAEETQYF	TGCAGCTCACAGCGGGGGGCAGAAGAGACCCAGTACTTC
.	.	TRBV5-6	TRBJ2-7	CASSLDRHGPYEQYF	TGTGCCAGCAGCTTGGACAGGCACGGTCCCTACGAGCAGTACTTC
.	once	TRBV10-3	TRBJ1-5	CAISGQDSNQPQHF	TGTGCCATCAGTGGCCAGGATAGCAATCAGCCCCAGCATTTT
.	.	TRBV7-6	TRBJ2-5	CASSLGYLEGETQYF	TGTGCCAGCAGCTTAGGTTACCTGGAGGGCGAGACCCAGTACTTC
.	.	TRBV28	TRBJ1-2	CAIDRNYGYTF	TGTGCCATCGACAGAAACTATGGCTACACCTTC
.	.	TRBV6-6	TRBJ1-5	CASSQTAYQPQHF	TGTGCCAGCAGTCAAACAGCTTATCAGCCCCAGCATTTT
TRBD2	.	TRBV6-5	TRBJ2-1	CASSYWGLAVNNEQFF	TGTGCCAGCAGTTACTGGGGACTAGCGGTTAACAATGAGCAGTTCTTC
.	.	TRBV4-2	TRBJ1-2	CASSPLDWTDLRRGYTF	TGTGCCAGCAGCCCCCTAGATTGGACAGATCTAAGGAGGGGCTACACCTTC
.	.	TRBV11-2	TRBJ1-1	CASSLGPQGANTEAFF	TGTGCCAGCAGCTTAGGCCCCCAAGGGGCGAACACTGAAGCTTTCTTT
.	once	TRBV7-9	TRBJ2-7	CASSPDGKVSYEQYF	TGTGCCAGCAGCCCGGACGGGAAAGTCTCCTACGAGCAGTACTTC
.	.	TRBV6-5	TRBJ1-5	CASSLLGGNQPQHF	TGTGCCAGCAGTCTACTGGGGGGAAATCAGCCCCAGCATTTT
.	.	TRBV29-1	TRBJ1-5	CSISEGNGNQPQHF	TGCAGCATCAGTGAGGGAAACGGCAATCAGCCCCAGCATTTT
.	.	TRBV6-1	TRBJ2-1	CASSEAVAQLTYNEQFF	TGTGCCAGCAGTGAAGCGGTAGCGCAGCTAACTTACAATGAGCAGTTCTTC
.	.	TRBV10-3	TRBJ2-2	CAISSLLSGSTGELFF	TGTGCCATCAGCTCCCTCCTATCGGGGAGCACCGGGGAGCTGTTTTTT
.	.	TRBV14	TRBJ2-2	CATSELSGSGELFF	TGTGCCACCTCCGAGTTATCAGGCTCCGGGGAGCTGTTTTTT
TRBD2	.	TRBV5-1	TRBJ2-4	CASSPDGGIQYF	TGCGCCAGCAGCCCCGACGGGGGGATTCAGTACTTC
.	.	TRBV18	TRBJ2-2	CASSSRGYTNTGELFF	TGTGCCAGCTCGTCCCGGGGGTACACGAACACCGGGGAGCTGTTTTTT
TRBD1	.	TRBV7-9	TRBJ1-4	CASSLGTGGEKLFF	TGTGCCAGCAGCTTAGGGACAGGAGGAGAAAAACTGTTTTTT
.	.	TRBV29-1	TRBJ1-1	CSGRGLMNTEAFF	TGCAGCGGCCGAGGACTGATGAACACTGAAGCTTTCTTT
TRBD1	.	TRBV7-8	TRBJ2-7	CASSPTGVGYEQYF	TGTGCCAGCTCGCCCACAGGGGTGGGCTACGAGCAGTACTTC
.	.	TRBV7-9	TRBJ1-1	CASSLARQTEAFF	TGTGCCAGCAGCTTAGCGAGGCAGACTGAAGCTTTCTTT
.	.	TRBV19	TRBJ2-3	CASRRLDTDTQYF	TGTGCCAGTAGACGACTAGATACAGATACGCAGTATTTT
TRBD1	.	TRBV2	TRBJ2-2	CASGEGAETGELFF	TGTGCCAGCGGAGAGGGGGCGGAAACCGGGGAGCTGTTTTTT
.	.	TRBV25-1	TRBJ2-3	CASSEGGFTQYF	TGTGCCAGCAGCGAGGGGGGGTTTACGCAGTATTTT
TRBD1	.	TRBV19	TRBJ1-4	CASGDRSATNEKLFF	TGTGCCAGTGGGGACAGGTCTGCAACTAATGAAAAACTGTTTTTT
.	few	TRBV10-2	TRBJ2-3	CASSEPGSTDTQYF	TGCGCCAGCAGTGAGCCAGGGAGCACAGATACGCAGTATTTT
TRBD2	.	TRBV15	TRBJ2-3	CATSRPGTTGTDTQYF	TGTGCCACCAGCAGACCCGGGACTACCGGCACAGATACGCAGTATTTT
.	.	TRBV5-4	TRBJ2-6	CASSLGTGPYHSGANVLTF	TGTGCCAGCAGCTTGGGAACAGGGCCCTATCACTCTGGGGCCAACGTCCTGACTTTC
TRBD2	.	TRBV5-4	TRBJ2-1	CASSLGAGGYNEQFF	TGTGCCAGCAGCCTGGGAGCGGGGGGATACAATGAGCAGTTCTTC
.	.	TRBV7-9	TRBJ1-5	CASSLDIQPQHF	TGTGCCAGCAGCTTAGATATTCAGCCCCAGCATTTT
TRBD1	.	TRBV5-1	TRBJ2-5	CASSRTGAQETQYF	TGCGCCAGCAGCCGAACAGGGGCGCAAGAGACCCAGTACTTC
TRBD2	.	TRBV6-4	TRBJ2-2	CASSRGANTGELFF	TGTGCCAGCAGTCGGGGGGCGAACACCGGGGAGCTGTTTTTT
.	.	TRBV19	TRBJ1-1	CASSREDRNTEAFF	TGTGCCAGTAGTCGGGAGGACAGAAACACTGAAGCTTTCTTT
.	.	TRBV27	TRBJ1-6	CASSLYVTTGPLHF	TGTGCCAGCAGTTTATACGTGACCACCGGGCCCCTCCACTTT
TRBD1	.	TRBV5-1	TRBJ2-3	CASSFMGQGGTDTQYF	TGCGCCAGCAGCTTCATGGGACAGGGAGGCACAGATACGCAGTATTTT